Each of the 32 T cell receptor beta chains below was sequenced from the same sample in a study of blood T cell repertoires in COVID-19 (dated by TCRdb to the early 2020s). The library was obtained by the immunoSEQ multiplex PCR assay. The source is immuneACCESS, and TCRdb retained only in-frame sequences with V and J called. Part of the clones is not carried over; for the studies checked, unresolved V genes explain less than half of this, and the remainder is unexplained. This sample holds a few hundred thousand clones; around nine tenths were observed only once. The top ten clonotypes cover about 2% of the sample. The material sequenced was PBMCs or T cells enriched from blood (not recorded which). The receptor source for this set is a woman aged 55-69 years who had recovered from COVID-19.

This chain connects TRBV9 to TRBJ2-3, with 13 positions matching TRBD2. Germline CDR1 is SGDLS and CDR2 is YYNGEE. Germline trimming cut 4 bases from V and 10 bases from J; bases unmatched to any gene: 21. The CDR3 contains 19 residues. The CDR3 DNA is TGTGCCAGCAGCCCAGGACTAGCGGGAGCTTTCCTCTCGACCTCTCCGCAGTATTTT. Its translation: CASSPGLAGAFLSTSPQYF.

This chain uses TRBV3-1 (or the pseudogene TRBV3-2) with TRBJ2-1; maybe TRBD2 (5 bases). The V end lost 0 bases, the J end lost 9 bases, and 12 bases lay between the germline ends. This CDR3 is 14 amino acids long. Germline V gene sequence: CDR1 LGHDT, CDR2 YNNKEL (reference sequence). In DNA, the CDR3 is TGTGCCAGCAGCCAAGATAGCGTAGCTTCTGAGCAGTTCTTC. Translating gives CASSQDSVASEQFF.

This chain uses TRBV13 with TRBJ1-3; D is uncertain. Germline assignment: CDR1 PRHDT and CDR2 FYEKMQ (reference sequence). V lost 4 bases and J lost 4, with 11 bases in between. This CDR3 contains 14 residues. CDR3 residues: CASSSRGEGNTIYF. Written as DNA, the CDR3 is TGTGCCAGCAGCTCCCGGGGTGAGGGAAACACCATATATTTT.

The chain joins TRBV5-1 to TRBJ1-2; possible D gene TRBD1, 5 bases. V lost 6 bases and J 0 bases, leaving 12 bases between the germline ends. The CDR3 sequence is 14 residues long. Germline CDR1 and CDR2: SGHRS and YFSETQ. The CDR3 here is CASNGGEANYGYTF. For the CDR3, the DNA is TGCGCCAGCAATGGAGGGGAAGCTAACTATGGCTACACCTTC.

This chain links TRBV11-2 with TRBJ1-1; D is unresolved. Trimming shortened V by 5 bases and J by 7 bases, and 14 bases separated the two germline ends. The CDR3 contains 13 residues. Germline-derived CDR1 and CDR2 are SGHAT and FQNNGV. The CDR3 DNA reads as TGTGCCAGCAGCCCCGGGTCAGGACTTGAAGCTTTCTTT. This codes for CASSPGSGLEAFF.

V is TRBV6-5 and J is TRBJ1-2; 8 nucleotides match TRBD1. The CDR3 has 12 residues. Germline CDR1 reads MNHEY; CDR2 reads SVGAGI. Trimming took 5 bases from V and 7 from J; bases not matched to a gene: 3. In nucleotides, the CDR3 is TGTGCCAGCAGTAAGGGACAGGTTGGCTACACCTTC. Encoded protein: CASSKGQVGYTF.

V usage is TRBV30 and J usage is TRBJ1-4; D remains unclear. V lost 8 bases, J lost 6 bases, and 16 bases lay in between. Germline assignment: CDR1 GTSNPN and CDR2 SVGIG (reference sequence). CDR3 length: 13 residues. CDR3 sequence: CALKEALDEKLFF. In DNA, the CDR3 is TGTGCCCTCAAGGAGGCGCTTGATGAAAAACTGTTTTTT.

This rearrangement joins TRBV15 to TRBJ2-5, with a weak D call TRBD1 (6 bases). Germline V gene data show CDR1 as LNHNV and CDR2 as YYDKDF (reference sequence). The CDR3 is made up of 15 amino acids. V dropped 5 bases and J dropped 5 bases, with 18 bases sitting between them. The CDR3 region is CATSSNRGTLETQYF. In DNA, the CDR3 is TGTGCCACCAGCTCTAATAGGGGGACGTTGGAGACCCAGTACTTC.

This chain uses TRBV1 with TRBJ2-5; the D call TRBD1 from the table was never checked on the DNA. TRBV1 is a recognized pseudogene. The length of the CDR3 is 15 residues. CDR3 sequence (DNA): TGCACCAGCAGCCAGGAGGGACAGGGGGAAGAGACCCAGTACTTC. It specifies CTSSQEGQGEETQYF.

The J gene is TRBJ1-5, the V gene TRBV28, with D uncertain. The CDR3 extends over 12 amino acids. Germline lookup yields CDR1 MDHEN and CDR2 SYDVKM. Trimming cost V 5 bases and J 7 bases, with 9 bases left between them. The CDR3 is CASSPGRQPQHF. The CDR3 DNA reads as TGTGCCAGCAGTCCGGGGAGGCAGCCCCAGCATTTT.

The chain recombines TRBV30 with TRBJ2-1; 8 nucleotides align to TRBD2. The CDR3 runs 14 residues. V lost 0 bases to trimming and J lost 9 bases; unmatched junction nucleotides: 7. CDR1 is GTSNPN and CDR2 is SVGIG in the germline V gene (reference sequence). The CDR3 loop reads CAWSVAGVFGEQFF. DNA of the CDR3: TGTGCCTGGAGTGTAGCGGGAGTGTTCGGTGAGCAGTTCTTC. The entire variable domain, with the rest obtained from reference TRBV30 and TRBJ2-1, is as follows: SQTIHQWPATLVQPVGSPLSLECTVEGTSNPNLYWYRQAAGRGLQLLFYSVGIGQISSEVPQNLSASRPQDRQFILSSKKLLLSDSGFYLCAWSVAGVFGEQFFGPGTRLTVL.

The chain combines TRBV28 with TRBJ1-1; D not resolved. The V gene's germline CDR1 is MDHEN and CDR2 SYDVKM. CDR3 length equals 15 residues. With 7 bases removed from V and 5 bases from J, the gap between germline ends came to 20 bases. This CDR3 reads CASITPAGRGTEAFF. The CDR3 DNA follows: TGTGCCAGCATCACCCCCGCGGGGAGAGGGACTGAAGCTTTCTTT.

V usage is TRBV18 and J usage is TRBJ2-3; D not resolved. Germline assignment: CDR1 KGHSH and CDR2 LQKENI. Trimming pared 2 bases from V and 0 bases from J, leaving 3 bases between. This CDR3 has 13 residues. CDR3 protein: CASSPSSTDTQYF. The CDR3 bases are TGTGCCAGCTCACCATCTAGCACAGATACGCAGTATTTT.

Comments on this clone: This CDR3 is also generated by other DNA sequences in the sample. V gene TRBV19 combines with J gene TRBJ1-5; tentatively, D is TRBD1 (5 bases). The CDR3 covers 14 residues. The germline gives CDR1 LNHDA, CDR2 SQIVND (reference sequence). V lost 0 bases and J lost 4, with 7 bases in between. CDR3 region: CASSIDPGNQPQHF. The DNA for the CDR3 is TGTGCCAGTAGTATAGATCCAGGGAATCAGCCCCAGCATTTT. Variable domain in full (rest from reference TRBV19 and TRBJ1-5): DGGITQSPKYLFRKEGQNVTLSCEQNLNHDAMYWYRQDPGQGLRLIYYSQIVNDFQKGDIAEGYSVSREKKESFPLTVTSAQKNPTAFYLCASSIDPGNQPQHFGDGTRLSIL.

The gene calls are TRBV6-5 and TRBJ2-7; 10 bases agree with TRBD1. Trimming removed 1 base from V and 2 bases from J; junction bases left unmatched: 5. The CDR3 covers 16 residues. Germline loops: CDR1 MNHEY, CDR2 SVGAGI. The CDR3 coding sequence is TGTGCCAGCAGTTACTACCCAGGACAGGGGGCCTACGAGCAGTACTTC. This encodes CASSYYPGQGAYEQYF.

This clone was recorded only once. V usage is TRBV7-9 and J usage is TRBJ2-1, with 12 bases matching TRBD2. There are 17 residues in the CDR3. Germline CDR1 SEHNR, CDR2 FQNEAQ (reference sequence). After removal of 4 bases from V and 2 bases from J, the junction contained 6 bases not matched to a gene. The CDR3 bases are TGTGCCAGCAGCTCACAAGGACTAGCGGGGACCTACAATGAGCAGTTCTTC. Protein: CASSSQGLAGTYNEQFF.

This rearrangement joins TRBV12-3 or TRBV12-4 to TRBJ2-5; D is unclear. Trimming shortened V by 0 bases and J by 3 bases, and 5 bases separated the two germline ends. CDR3 length: 13 residues. CDR3 residues: CASSLASKETQYF. The CDR3 DNA is TGTGCCAGCAGTTTAGCTAGCAAAGAGACCCAGTACTTC.

This clone was seen a handful of times. The rearrangement joins TRBV15 to TRBJ2-3; D is unresolved. This CDR3 is built from 12 residues. Germline V gene sequence: CDR1 LNHNV, CDR2 YYDKDF (reference sequence). V was trimmed by 3 bases and J by 2 bases, leaving 3 bases between them. The CDR3 loop is CATSRYTDTQYF. The CDR3 DNA sequence: TGTGCCACCAGCAGGTACACAGATACGCAGTATTTT. The complete variable domain, with remaining parts taken from reference TRBV15 and TRBJ2-3, reads DAMVIQNPRYQVTQFGKPVTLSCSQTLNHNVMYWYQQKSSQAPKLLFHYYDKDFNNEADTPDNFQSRRPNTSFCFLDIRSPGLGDTAMYLCATSRYTDTQYFGPGTRLTVL.

This clone was counted a single time. The V and J genes are TRBV25-1 and TRBJ1-2, with no clear D. The CDR3 has 15 residues. Germline CDR1 reads MGHDK; CDR2 reads SYGVNS. V was clipped by 1 base and J by 4 bases, with 13 bases between them. The CDR3 nucleotides read TGTGCCAGCAGTGAATGGTCAAGCGGGTTCTATGGCTACACCTTC. It specifies CASSEWSSGFYGYTF.

This rearrangement joins TRBV5-1 to TRBJ2-1, with 9 nucleotides matching TRBD1. Losses at the gene ends were 0 bases for V and 7 bases for J; bases not matched to a gene: 5. CDR3 size: 15 residues. Germline values: CDR1 SGHRS, CDR2 YFSETQ. Here the CDR3 DNA reads TGCGCCAGCAGCTTGGCTACCGGGACAGGGAATGAGCAGTTCTTC. This encodes CASSLATGTGNEQFF.

The chain joins TRBV7-9 to TRBJ2-1; TRBD1 might be the D (6 bases). The length of the CDR3 is 15 residues. Trimming stripped 0 bases from V and 5 bases from J, with 11 bases between. Looked up from germline, CDR1 is SEHNR and CDR2 is FQNEAQ (reference sequence). CDR3 region: CASSLAGGLDNEQFF. CDR3 bases: TGTGCCAGCAGCTTAGCTGGGGGCCTGGACAATGAGCAGTTCTTC.

CDR3 bases: TGTGCCAGCTCACCAAGGACCCGGGGTAAGGGCTACGAGCAGTACTTC. This sequence encodes CASSPRTRGKGYEQYF. V and J are TRBV18 and TRBJ2-7; a possible D gene is TRBD2 (5 bases). V was trimmed by 2 bases and J by 3 bases, leaving 17 bases between them. The germline V gene has CDR1 KGHSH and CDR2 LQKENI. The CDR3 has 16 amino acids.

The CDR3: CASSLGQTDSPLHF. The CDR3 coding sequence is TGCGCCAGCAGCTTAGGACAGACTGATTCACCCCTCCACTTT. The chain employs TRBV5-1 and TRBJ1-6, with a weak D call TRBD1 (6 bases). V lost 2 bases to trimming and J lost 8 bases, with 11 bases between them. The CDR3 runs 14 residues. The V gene's germline CDR1 is SGHRS and CDR2 YFSETQ.

This chain connects TRBV15 to TRBJ2-5; 8 bases are shared with TRBD1. The germline CDR1 and CDR2 sequences are LNHNV and YYDKDF (reference sequence). This CDR3 is 15 amino acids long. Trimming cost V 5 bases and J 0 bases; bases outside gene matches: 5. Here the CDR3 reads CATSPRDRNQETQYF. The CDR3 DNA is TGTGCCACCAGCCCGAGGGACAGGAACCAAGAGACCCAGTACTTC. Supplemented by reference TRBV15 and TRBJ2-5, the full variable domain reads DAMVIQNPRYQVTQFGKPVTLSCSQTLNHNVMYWYQQKSSQAPKLLFHYYDKDFNNEADTPDNFQSRRPNTSFCFLDIRSPGLGDTAMYLCATSPRDRNQETQYFGPGTRLLVL.

The chain carries TRBV9 and TRBJ2-1; 8 bases line up with TRBD1. The CDR3 is made up of 15 amino acids. Germline V gives CDR1 SGDLS, CDR2 YYNGEE. Losses at the gene ends were 4 bases for V and 1 base for J; bases not matched to a gene: 4. The chain's CDR3 is CASSPGQGSYNEQFF. The CDR3 DNA sequence: TGTGCCAGCAGCCCCGGACAGGGTTCCTACAATGAGCAGTTCTTC.

CDR3: CASSMRGQGPYEQYF. Written as DNA, the CDR3 is TGTGCCAGCAGCATGAGGGGACAGGGCCCCTACGAGCAGTACTTC. The chain combines TRBV5-4 with TRBJ2-7; the match to TRBD1 covers 9 bases. The CDR3 is made up of 15 amino acids. Germline V gene lookup returns CDR1 SGHNT and CDR2 YYREEE (reference sequence). The V segment lost 4 bases and the J segment 2 bases; nucleotides outside the gene matches: 7.

The chain employs TRBV28 and TRBJ1-5; TRBD1 is a possible D gene (5 bases). Germline V gives CDR1 MDHEN, CDR2 SYDVKM. The CDR3 extends over 14 amino acids. V shed 3 bases and J shed 2 bases, with 8 bases lying between them. The CDR3 reads CASSLVGRNQPQHF. CDR3 DNA sequence: TGTGCCAGCAGTTTGGTGGGGCGCAATCAGCCCCAGCATTTT.

This clone came up once. The V call is TRBV28, the J call TRBJ2-1; D uncertain. CDR1 is MDHEN and CDR2 is SYDVKM in the germline V gene. Trimming left V 3 bases short and J 0 bases short, with 21 bases between. The CDR3 runs 19 residues. The CDR3 region has the DNA TGTGCCAGCAGTTTTTCCCTAATGCTAGGTTTCAGCTCCTACAATGAGCAGTTCTTC. The encoded protein is CASSFSLMLGFSSYNEQFF.

J is TRBJ1-1 and V is TRBV28, with 7 bases fitting TRBD1. Trimming removed 7 bases from V and 8 bases from J; junction bases left unmatched: 7. CDR1 and CDR2 from the germline V gene are MDHEN and SYDVKM. CDR3 size: 12 residues. The CDR3 here is CASTRMTGEAFF. CDR3 DNA: TGTGCCAGCACCCGCATGACAGGGGAAGCTTTCTTT.

The V and J genes are TRBV19 and TRBJ2-7; 8 bases agree with TRBD1. This CDR3 comprises 16 residues. Trimming took 2 bases from V and 2 from J; bases not matched to a gene: 8. Germline V gene lookup returns CDR1 LNHDA and CDR2 SQIVND (reference sequence). The CDR3 protein is CASSIRIGTGPYEQYF. The CDR3 region has the DNA TGTGCCAGTAGTATACGCATCGGGACAGGCCCCTACGAGCAGTACTTC.

This chain joins TRBV5-1 and TRBJ2-2; D may be TRBD1 (5 bases). The CDR3 sequence is 13 residues long. The V gene's germline CDR1 is SGHRS and CDR2 YFSETQ. The V gene lost 4 bases and the J gene lost 6 bases, with 10 bases spanning the gap. Here the CDR3 DNA reads TGCGCCAGCAGCGCTCAGGGTTCCGGGGAGCTGTTTTTT. This codes for CASSAQGSGELFF. Using reference TRBV5-1 and TRBJ2-2 for the parts outside the CDR3, the full variable domain is KAGVTQTPRYLIKTRGQQVTLSCSPISGHRSVSWYQQTPGQGLQFLFEYFSETQRNKGNFPGRFSGRQFSNSRSEMNVSTLELGDSALYLCASSAQGSGELFFGEGSRLTVL.

This chain uses TRBV5-4 with TRBJ2-3, with 11 bases lining up with TRBD2. The CDR3 covers 15 residues. With 9 bases clipped from V and 3 bases from J, the junction kept 9 bases outside the gene matches. Germline CDR1 and CDR2: SGHNT and YYREEE (reference sequence). CDR3 loop: CATGSGRARTDTQYF. DNA for the CDR3: TGTGCCACTGGTAGCGGGAGGGCCCGGACAGATACGCAGTATTTT.